This is a list of T cell receptor beta chains from one sample in a study of blood T cell repertoires in COVID-19. The table came from immunoSEQ multiplex PCR; TCRdb's copy has only in-frame clones and leaves some out. The sample includes roughly 180,000 clones, 75% to 85% of them seen just once. Sequencing used peripheral blood. Receptors were obtained from a woman aged 60-70 years with COVID-19, enrolled during active disease. CDR3s leave out the opening cysteine and the closing phenylalanine or tryptophan. Fields, in order: CDR3 length, J gene, V gene, D gene, CDR3 protein. A D gene is named only where the DNA matches it firmly.

cdr3_length: 12; j_call: TRBJ2-7; v_call: TRBV5-5; d_call: .; cdr3_aa: ASSSRQASYEQY
cdr3_length: 13; j_call: TRBJ2-1; v_call: TRBV2; d_call: .; cdr3_aa: ASKKESSSYNEQF
cdr3_length: 15; j_call: TRBJ2-2; v_call: TRBV7-8; d_call: TRBD2; cdr3_aa: ASSEDVASGGHGELF
cdr3_length: 12; j_call: TRBJ1-1; v_call: TRBV6-4; d_call: .; cdr3_aa: ASSEDLGGTEAF
cdr3_length: 12; j_call: TRBJ1-5; v_call: TRBV28; d_call: .; cdr3_aa: ASRRDNSNQPQH
cdr3_length: 11; j_call: TRBJ1-5; v_call: TRBV2; d_call: .; cdr3_aa: ASMRQGGQPQH
cdr3_length: 13; j_call: TRBJ1-4; v_call: TRBV30; d_call: .; cdr3_aa: AWSVPRRTNEKLF
cdr3_length: 16; j_call: TRBJ2-2; v_call: TRBV19; d_call: TRBD2; cdr3_aa: ASSIRRGAGGLNGELF
cdr3_length: 12; j_call: TRBJ1-2; v_call: TRBV5-5; d_call: .; cdr3_aa: ASSEQGSNYGYT
cdr3_length: 12; j_call: TRBJ2-7; v_call: TRBV2; d_call: .; cdr3_aa: ALGDGTLTYEQY
cdr3_length: 9; j_call: TRBJ1-4; v_call: TRBV6-5; d_call: .; cdr3_aa: ASKRSEKLF
cdr3_length: 13; j_call: TRBJ2-5; v_call: TRBV5-4; d_call: TRBD2; cdr3_aa: ASGDRGEGGETQY
cdr3_length: 10; j_call: TRBJ2-3; v_call: TRBV12-3/TRBV12-4; d_call: .; cdr3_aa: ASRREPDTQY
cdr3_length: 14; j_call: TRBJ2-1; v_call: TRBV9; d_call: TRBD2; cdr3_aa: ASSVTSGLAGNEQF
cdr3_length: 13; j_call: TRBJ2-2; v_call: TRBV2; d_call: .; cdr3_aa: ASSEAAGDTGELF
cdr3_length: 12; j_call: TRBJ2-7; v_call: TRBV4-1; d_call: .; cdr3_aa: ASSQGASFYEQY
cdr3_length: 13; j_call: TRBJ2-1; v_call: TRBV7-9; d_call: TRBD1; cdr3_aa: ASSERTGGIDEQF
cdr3_length: 14; j_call: TRBJ2-2; v_call: TRBV5-1; d_call: TRBD2; cdr3_aa: ASNERGDPGTGELF
cdr3_length: 11; j_call: TRBJ1-1; v_call: TRBV5-1; d_call: .; cdr3_aa: ASREDLNTEAF
cdr3_length: 13; j_call: TRBJ2-3; v_call: TRBV2; d_call: TRBD2; cdr3_aa: ASSATSGRADTQY
cdr3_length: 13; j_call: TRBJ2-7; v_call: TRBV23-1; d_call: TRBD1; cdr3_aa: ASSQERDREPEQY
cdr3_length: 14; j_call: TRBJ2-5; v_call: TRBV6-6; d_call: TRBD2; cdr3_aa: AIRTGTSGGIETQY
cdr3_length: 14; j_call: TRBJ2-2; v_call: TRBV30; d_call: TRBD2; cdr3_aa: AWSGARTSGTGELF
cdr3_length: 12; j_call: TRBJ2-5; v_call: TRBV20-1; d_call: TRBD2; cdr3_aa: SASPLAGEETQY
cdr3_length: 11; j_call: TRBJ2-1; v_call: TRBV2; d_call: .; cdr3_aa: ASSSRGGNEQF
cdr3_length: 11; j_call: TRBJ2-7; v_call: TRBV12-3/TRBV12-4; d_call: .; cdr3_aa: ASSFRELGEQY
cdr3_length: 12; j_call: TRBJ2-5; v_call: TRBV30; d_call: TRBD1; cdr3_aa: AWGSDREWETQY
cdr3_length: 15; j_call: TRBJ2-1; v_call: TRBV7-9; d_call: .; cdr3_aa: ASSLAQAQLLYNEQF
cdr3_length: 14; j_call: TRBJ2-1; v_call: TRBV28; d_call: TRBD2; cdr3_aa: ASSYPPGRAFNEQF
cdr3_length: 13; j_call: TRBJ1-6; v_call: TRBV18; d_call: .; cdr3_aa: ASSPPARVNSPLH
cdr3_length: 11; j_call: TRBJ2-5; v_call: TRBV5-5; d_call: .; cdr3_aa: ASSWGDGETQY
cdr3_length: 13; j_call: TRBJ2-1; v_call: TRBV30; d_call: TRBD1; cdr3_aa: AWSPGQGIYNEQF
cdr3_length: 13; j_call: TRBJ2-3; v_call: TRBV7-3; d_call: TRBD2; cdr3_aa: ASSLAGISTDTQY
cdr3_length: 18; j_call: TRBJ2-2; v_call: TRBV3-1/TRBV3-2; d_call: TRBD1; cdr3_aa: ASSQDLVVGQGGLTGELF
cdr3_length: 13; j_call: TRBJ2-2; v_call: TRBV7-2; d_call: TRBD2; cdr3_aa: ASSSGGLNTGELF